This T cell receptor (beta chain) appears in the sequencing data of a study of graft-versus-host responses after intestinal transplantation. Findings and caveats of the study: An association linked early post-transplant HvG declines with peak circulating GvH clone levels.

This clone appeared once. Its antigen remains unknown. Generated by immunoSEQ multiplex PCR, the TCRdb table keeps only in-frame clones and is missing some. Here the sample spans fewer than 45,000 clones, roughly 90% being singletons. Germline V lookup: CDR1 SGHDN, CDR2 FVKESK. V shed 4 bases and J shed 6 bases, with 27 bases lying between them. This CDR3 is 18 amino acids long. The rearrangement links TRBV14 to TRBJ1-1; D might be TRBD1 (6 bases). The sequencing here drew on PBMCs, taken 524 days after transplant. The origin of this receptor is a human patient who received an intestinal transplant, so some T cells may come from the graft donor. CDR3 sequence (DNA): TGTGCCAGCAGCCTCAGCCACCCAGGGGTGCTGGGTCAAGCTGAAGCTTTCTTT. Its protein product is CASSLSHPGVLGQAEAFF.